This T cell receptor beta chain was sequenced for a study of blood T cells in healthy people across ages (dated by TCRdb to about 2015). Turning to the overall study: In model experiments, template switching captured about one uniquely barcoded TCR beta cDNA molecule for every two T cells. Age-related changes in TCR beta repertoire diversity were measured in the study by deep sequencing normalized with unique cDNA molecular identifiers. Donors were grouped into four age groups: young (average approximately 16 years), middle-aged (less than 40), aged (roughly 62) and long-lived (about 82). To avoid experimental bias, donors of different ages were spread randomly across the sequencing lanes. Using the same blood draw, the study looked at two additional independent replicas of 1 million unique cDNA reads for two donors, one aged 18 to 29 and the other aged 80 or older.

Libraries were prepared through 5' RACE. TCRdb records Illumina HiSeq 2500 as the sequencer. The second PCR ran for roughly 6 to 11 cycles and used a J-beta primer mix along with a sample-barcoded 5' primer. A template-switch 5' adaptor carrying 12 random nucleotides introduced a unique molecular identifier onto each TCR beta cDNA molecule. At least 2.5 million CDR3-containing paired-end reads were obtained from each sample. The Mint cDNA synthesis kit, primed by a TRBC-specific oligonucleotide, was used to synthesize first-strand cDNA from all RNA. After uracil-DNA glycosylase treatment, a first 18-cycle PCR used universal primers M1SS and BC2_uni_R on all cDNA. The study's own analysis went as follows. For normalization, 1 million high-quality reads, each with a distinct molecular identifier, were randomly selected from each sample. Reads sharing molecular identifiers were discarded rather than binned into consensus sequences. MiTCR, run with a Q25 quality threshold and the strictest error-elimination algorithm, handled CDR3 identification, clonotype clustering and error correction. A nonparametric unseen species model using Euler transformation provided a lower-bound estimate of total TCR beta diversity. TCRdb passed the public sequencing reads through fastp at Q25 and MiXCR, retaining productive beta sequences. Each entry is one CDR3 protein sequence, shown with its most common DNA and genes. These V and J calls rely on TCRdb rather than the paper's analysis. The sample contains 710,000 or so distinct CDR3 sequences, approximately 21% of them found a single time. The top ten clonotypes cover 22% of the sample.

The approximately 39 donors, aged 6 to 90 years, were systemically healthy Caucasian individuals from Russia. Each donor gave 8 to 10 milliliters of peripheral blood, collected into EDTA-treated Vacutainer tubes. Ficoll-Paque density-gradient centrifugation was used to isolate PBMCs, with at least 6 million obtained per sample. Total RNA, at least 6 micrograms per sample, was extracted from PBMCs with Trizol reagent. For every donor, flow cytometry on a PBMC aliquot measured the percentage of naive CD45RAhigh/CD27high T cells. V drops 4 bases and J drops 8 bases, leaving 12 bases in between. The CDR3 spans 12 residues, from the cysteine through the phenylalanine. Only the CDR3 DNA stays, 36 bases, in frame from base 1. CDR1 SGHRS and CDR2 YFSETQ were looked up in the germline V gene. Summary of the overall study and its limitations: Observed TCR beta diversity per million T cells fell roughly linearly with age, and a significant reduction was already apparent by age about 38. Compared with the aged group, the long-lived group had more naive CD4+ T cells, fewer expanded clones and increased TCR diversity, a pattern suggesting age selection. Estimates of total diversity based on one million sequenced T cells were regarded as lower bounds and as underestimates. Donor CMV infection status was unknown, potentially confounding age-related changes in expanded clonotypes. Since profiling was done on bulk unsorted PBMCs, naive and antigen-experienced compartments could not be conclusively compared. The percentage of naive T cells measured by flow cytometry correlated strongly with observed TCR beta diversity.

Note on this clonotype: No cognate antigen has been identified for it. No qualities accompany the bases; no much larger clone lies one base away.

The V gene is TRBV5-1 and the J gene is TRBJ1-1; the D gene cannot be resolved reliably. This receptor was obtained from a man aged 65-85 years in good health. Sequenced: blood. The DNA sequence follows: TGCGCCAGCAGCCCCTCGGGAGGAGAAGCTTTCTTT. Its translation is CASSPSGGEAFF.